A selection of T cell receptor beta chains follows, all from one sample in a study of patients and donors after allogeneic stem cell transplantation. TCRdb ran MiXCR on the RT-PCR reads and lists one entry per CDR3 protein. In the table there are 100,000 to 120,000 distinct CDR3 sequences, roughly 35% of which are singletons. The sample taken for sequencing was blood, either unsorted or a sorted T cell fraction (not recorded which). Receptor source: a human donor who was either an allogeneic HSCT recipient or a stem cell or donor lymphocyte infusion donor (not recorded which). It is not recorded whose cells these are; they may come from a transplant donor. Each CDR3 is given with its conserved first and last residue. Fields, in order: V gene, D gene, clone size, J gene, CDR3 protein, CDR3 DNA. The D gene is left open where the match is weak. Only part of the rows carry a size: once, few, many, or a class if the clone is expanded.

>TRBV2|-|-|TRBJ1-1
CASSKDTLNTEAFF
TGTGCCAGCAGTAAAGACACCTTGAACACTGAAGCTTTCTTT
>TRBV7-9|TRBD1|-|TRBJ2-7
CASSPRTGRFEQYF
TGTGCCAGCAGCCCCCGGACAGGAAGGTTCGAGCAGTACTTC
>TRBV7-9|-|-|TRBJ2-7
CASSNIPGWYEQYF
TGTGCCAGCAGTAACATACCCGGTTGGTACGAGCAGTACTTC
>TRBV24-1|-|-|TRBJ2-6
CATSVGIPGANVLTF
TGTGCCACCAGTGTCGGGATACCTGGGGCCAACGTCCTGACTTTC
>TRBV20-1|-|-|TRBJ2-3
CSARAPRDTPSDTQYF
TGCAGTGCTAGAGCTCCTCGGGACACACCTTCAGATACGCAGTATTTT
>TRBV28|-|-|TRBJ1-3
CASSLAGSQGNTIYF
TGTGCCAGCAGTTTAGCGGGCTCTCAGGGGAACACCATATATTTT
>TRBV28|-|few|TRBJ2-1
CASSSRINEQFF
TGTGCCAGCAGTTCCCGGATCAATGAGCAGTTCTTC
>TRBV15|-|few|TRBJ2-2
CATSRDRTGELFF
TGTGCCACCAGCAGAGATCGAACCGGGGAGCTGTTTTTT
>TRBV11-3|-|few|TRBJ2-1
CASSERPSAYNEQFF
TGTGCCAGCAGCGAACGACCTAGTGCTTACAATGAGCAGTTCTTC
>TRBV20-1|TRBD2|-|TRBJ2-7
CSAITSGTYEQYF
TGCAGTGCAATTACTAGCGGTACCTACGAGCAGTACTTC
>TRBV7-9|-|-|TRBJ2-7
CASSAIGASHEQYF
TGTGCCAGCAGCGCAATCGGGGCCTCCCACGAGCAGTACTTC
>TRBV10-3|-|few|TRBJ2-5
CAISVGETQYF
TGTGCCATCAGTGTAGGGGAGACCCAGTACTTC
>TRBV29-1|-|many|TRBJ1-2
CSVGAGYTF
TGCAGCGTCGGGGCTGGCTACACCTTC
>TRBV5-1|TRBD1|-|TRBJ1-1
CASSWSQGDTEAFF
TGCGCCAGCAGCTGGTCACAGGGGGACACTGAAGCTTTCTTT
>TRBV7-2|-|-|TRBJ2-2
CASSFGIGELFF
TGTGCCAGCAGCTTCGGGATCGGGGAGCTGTTTTTT
>TRBV12-3/TRBV12-4|-|many|TRBJ1-1
CASRPGVMNTEAFF
TGTGCCAGCAGACCAGGAGTCATGAACACTGAAGCTTTCTTT
>TRBV12-3/TRBV12-4|-|few|TRBJ1-1
CASSPRTGGMNTEAFF
TGTGCCAGCAGTCCACGGACGGGGGGAATGAACACTGAAGCTTTCTTT
>TRBV12-3/TRBV12-4|-|-|TRBJ1-2
CASSLGVSSFYGYTF
TGTGCCAGCAGTTTAGGGGTGAGCAGCTTCTATGGCTACACCTTC
>TRBV12-3/TRBV12-4|TRBD1|-|TRBJ1-1
CASSFIDSGRGLTEAFF
TGTGCCAGCAGTTTTATTGATTCGGGCAGGGGGCTAACTGAAGCTTTCTTT
>TRBV29-1|-|few|TRBJ2-1
CSVLQGGVQFF
TGCAGCGTCCTACAGGGAGGGGTGCAGTTCTTC
>TRBV5-1|TRBD1|few|TRBJ1-4
CASSLDRGRDEKLFF
TGCGCCAGCAGCTTGGACAGGGGCCGGGATGAAAAACTGTTTTTT
>TRBV29-1|-|once|TRBJ2-2
CSVKATGAGELFF
TGCAGCGTTAAAGCGACGGGTGCCGGGGAGCTGTTTTTT
>TRBV24-1|-|few|TRBJ2-4
CATSDGLSKNIQYF
TGTGCCACCAGTGATGGGCTATCCAAAAACATTCAGTACTTC
>TRBV6-2/TRBV6-3|TRBD2|few|TRBJ2-3
CASHLAGLAVDTQYF
TGTGCCAGTCACCTTGCGGGACTAGCGGTAGATACGCAGTATTTT
>TRBV18|-|-|TRBJ1-2
CASSPAGNYGYTF
TGTGCCAGCTCACCAGCGGGGAACTATGGCTACACCTTC
>TRBV6-2/TRBV6-3|TRBD2|-|TRBJ2-3
CASSPLAGWSTDTQYF
TGTGCCAGCAGTCCTCTAGCGGGTTGGAGCACAGATACGCAGTATTTT
>TRBV6-6|-|few|TRBJ1-1
CASTDYRENTEAFF
TGTGCCAGCACCGATTACAGGGAGAACACTGAAGCTTTCTTT
>TRBV15|-|-|TRBJ1-1
CATSRGTGSALF
TGTGCCACCAGCAGAGGCACAGGGTCCGCTCTCTTT
>TRBV12-3/TRBV12-4|-|-|TRBJ2-7
CASSPGGGSYEQYF
TGTGCCAGCAGTCCTGGTGGGGGCTCCTACGAGCAGTACTTC
>TRBV18|-|-|TRBJ2-5
CASSRGTGKETQYF
TGTGCCAGCTCACGGGGGACGGGAAAAGAGACCCAGTACTTC
>TRBV20-1|-|-|TRBJ1-1
CSASGAHPMTMNTEAFF
TGCAGTGCTAGTGGGGCTCACCCGATGACTATGAACACTGAAGCTTTCTTT
>TRBV18|-|-|TRBJ2-1
CASSPPGGSNEQFF
TGTGCCAGCTCACCACCGGGTGGCTCCAATGAGCAGTTCTTC
>TRBV7-9|-|few|TRBJ2-7
CASSSNPYEQYF
TGTGCCAGCAGCTCCAATCCCTACGAGCAGTACTTC
>TRBV12-3/TRBV12-4|-|-|TRBJ2-1
CASTTLLSNEQFF
TGTGCCAGCACCACCCTGCTCTCCAATGAGCAGTTCTTC
>TRBV5-1|TRBD2|-|TRBJ2-1
CASSVPSGLAGNEQFF
TGCGCCAGCAGCGTTCCTTCGGGACTAGCGGGTAATGAGCAGTTCTTC
>TRBV7-2|TRBD2|-|TRBJ2-5
CASSLVYETSGKRGTQYF
TGTGCCAGCAGCCTAGTTTACGAGACTAGCGGGAAACGGGGGACCCAGTACTTC
>TRBV7-9|-|-|TRBJ2-1
CASSLVRITTEQFF
TGTGCCAGCAGCTTAGTTCGGATCACGACGGAGCAGTTCTTC
>TRBV7-9|-|few|TRBJ1-1
CASSLARVGDRNTEAFF
TGTGCCAGCAGCTTAGCGAGGGTTGGGGATCGGAACACTGAAGCTTTCTTT
>TRBV5-1|TRBD2|-|TRBJ2-1
CASSLASGRASSAYNEQFF
TGCGCCAGCAGCTTGGCTAGCGGGAGGGCCAGCTCCGCCTACAATGAGCAGTTCTTC
>TRBV12-3/TRBV12-4|-|many|TRBJ1-6
CASSLGGQGNSPLHF
TGTGCCAGCAGTTTGGGTGGGCAGGGTAATTCACCCCTCCACTTT
>TRBV15|TRBD2|-|TRBJ2-1
CATSVAIAGFSYNEQFF
TGTGCCACCAGCGTAGCCATAGCGGGATTCTCCTACAATGAGCAGTTCTTC
>TRBV5-5|-|-|TRBJ2-5
CASSLALGMEETQYF
TGTGCCAGCAGCTTGGCCTTAGGGATGGAAGAGACCCAGTACTTC
>TRBV3-1|-|few|TRBJ1-3
CASSQVGGTGRRGNTIYF
TGTGCCAGCAGCCAGGTAGGAGGGACCGGTCGACGTGGGAACACCATATATTTT
>TRBV20-1|-|-|TRBJ1-2
CSARDLWGDYGYTF
TGCAGTGCTAGAGATCTCTGGGGGGACTATGGCTACACCTTC
>TRBV6-5|-|many|TRBJ1-4
CASSWGRIGQKLFF
TGTGCCAGCAGTTGGGGGCGAATTGGGCAAAAACTGTTTTTT
>TRBV29-1|-|-|TRBJ2-2
CSVRDRTNTGELFF
TGCAGCGTTCGTGACAGAACGAACACCGGGGAGCTGTTTTTT
>TRBV7-9|-|-|TRBJ1-4
CASSRPPTNEKLFF
TGTGCCAGCAGCCGACCCCCAACTAATGAAAAACTGTTTTTT
>TRBV12-3/TRBV12-4|-|few|TRBJ1-2
CASSSGTLTGGDGYTF
TGTGCCAGCAGTTCCGGGACCCTAACCGGGGGGGATGGCTACACCTTC
>TRBV6-5|-|-|TRBJ1-1
CASSYRLRGEAFF
TGTGCCAGCAGTTACCGCCTTAGGGGCGAAGCTTTCTTT
>TRBV6-5|TRBD1|few|TRBJ1-3
CASSYHRGRGNTIYF
TGTGCCAGCAGTTATCACAGGGGAAGGGGAAACACCATATATTTT
>TRBV6-2/TRBV6-3|TRBD1|few|TRBJ1-5
CASSLGQGARSNQPQHF
TGTGCCAGCAGTTTAGGACAGGGGGCGCGCAGCAATCAGCCCCAGCATTTT
>TRBV3-1|-|-|TRBJ2-1
CASSQGGYYNEQFF
TGTGCCAGCAGCCAAGGTGGTTACTACAATGAGCAGTTCTTC
>TRBV15|-|-|TRBJ1-5
CATSRQFNQPQHF
TGTGCCACCAGCAGACAGTTCAATCAGCCCCAGCATTTT
>TRBV10-3|-|-|TRBJ1-1
CAISEHGPEAFF
TGTGCCATCAGCGAACATGGTCCTGAAGCTTTCTTT
>TRBV29-1|-|-|TRBJ2-7
CSVGLGNSGDEQYF
TGCAGCGTTGGCCTAGGCAATTCTGGAGACGAGCAGTACTTC
>TRBV7-2|-|-|TRBJ2-4
CASSPTGINIQYF
TGTGCCAGCAGCCCTACAGGGATTAACATTCAGTACTTC
>TRBV6-5|-|-|TRBJ1-2
CASRPVKTGENGYTF
TGTGCCAGCAGACCCGTGAAGACAGGAGAGAATGGCTACACCTTC